This paragraph reports one T cell receptor beta chain. This entry comes from a study of control samples from healthy donors and cancer patients. The repertoire was sequenced with immunoSEQ multiplex PCR; TCRdb's copy has only in-frame clones and lacks some. The table includes some 99,000 clones, approximately 90% detected once. CDR3 length: 14 amino acids. Germline loops: CDR1 SGHRS, CDR2 YFSETQ. The V end lost 3 bases, the J end lost 4 bases, and 13 bases lay between the germline ends. This sequence originates from a human donor in good health. The donor label of this sample is uncertain. This rearrangement joins TRBV5-1 to TRBJ1-1; no definite D call. Material for sequencing was blood. The DNA of the CDR3 is TGCGCCAGCAGCTCCCGACCGGATAGCACTGAAGCTTTCTTT. As protein: CASSSRPDSTEAFF.